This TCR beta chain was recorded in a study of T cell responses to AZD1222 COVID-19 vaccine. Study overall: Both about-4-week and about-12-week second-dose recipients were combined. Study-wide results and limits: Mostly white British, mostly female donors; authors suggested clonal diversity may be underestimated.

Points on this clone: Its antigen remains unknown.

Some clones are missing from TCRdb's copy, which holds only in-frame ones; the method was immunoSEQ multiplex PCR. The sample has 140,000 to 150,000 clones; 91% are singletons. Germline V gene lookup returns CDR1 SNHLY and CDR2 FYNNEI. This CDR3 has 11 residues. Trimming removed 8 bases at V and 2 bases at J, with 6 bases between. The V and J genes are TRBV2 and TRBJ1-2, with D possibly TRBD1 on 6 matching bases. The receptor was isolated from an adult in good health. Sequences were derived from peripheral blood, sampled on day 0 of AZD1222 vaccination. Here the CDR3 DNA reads TGTGCCAGCCAGGGGAACTATGGCTACACCTTC. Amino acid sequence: CASQGNYGYTF. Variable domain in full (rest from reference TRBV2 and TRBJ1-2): EPEVTQTPSHQVTQMGQEVILRCVPISNHLYFYWYRQILGQKVEFLVSFYNNEISEKSEIFDDQFSVERPDGSNFTLKIRSTKLEDSAMYFCASQGNYGYTFGSGTRLTVV.